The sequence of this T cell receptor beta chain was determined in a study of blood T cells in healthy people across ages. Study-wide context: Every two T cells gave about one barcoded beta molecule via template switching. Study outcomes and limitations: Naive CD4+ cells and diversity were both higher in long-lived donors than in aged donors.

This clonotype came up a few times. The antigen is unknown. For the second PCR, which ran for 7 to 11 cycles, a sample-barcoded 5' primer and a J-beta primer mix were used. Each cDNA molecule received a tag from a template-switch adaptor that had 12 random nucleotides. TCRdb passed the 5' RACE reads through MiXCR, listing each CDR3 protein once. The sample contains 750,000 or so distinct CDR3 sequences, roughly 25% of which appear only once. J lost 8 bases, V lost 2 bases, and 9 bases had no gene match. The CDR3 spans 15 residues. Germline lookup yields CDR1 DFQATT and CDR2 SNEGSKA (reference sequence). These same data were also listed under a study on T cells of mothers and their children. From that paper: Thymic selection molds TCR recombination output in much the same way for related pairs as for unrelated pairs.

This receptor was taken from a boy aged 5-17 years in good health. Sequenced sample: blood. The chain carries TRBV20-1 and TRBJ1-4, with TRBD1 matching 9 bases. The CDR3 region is CSARPIQGAEEKLFF. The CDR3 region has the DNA TGCAGTGCTAGACCAATACAGGGGGCGGAGGAAAAACTGTTTTTT.